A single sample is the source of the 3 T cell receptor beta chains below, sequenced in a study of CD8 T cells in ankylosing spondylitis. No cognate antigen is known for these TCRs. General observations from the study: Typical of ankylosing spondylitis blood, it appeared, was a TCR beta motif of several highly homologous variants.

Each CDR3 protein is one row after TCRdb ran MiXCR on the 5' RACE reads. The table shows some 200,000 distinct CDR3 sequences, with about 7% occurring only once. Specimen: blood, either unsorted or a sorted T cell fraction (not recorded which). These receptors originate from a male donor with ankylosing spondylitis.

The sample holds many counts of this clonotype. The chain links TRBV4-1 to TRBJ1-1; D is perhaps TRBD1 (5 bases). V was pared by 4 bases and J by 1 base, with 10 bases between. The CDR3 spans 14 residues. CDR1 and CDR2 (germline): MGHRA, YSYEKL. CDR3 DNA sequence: TGCGCCAGCAGCCGAAAAGGACAGAACACTGAAGCTTTCTTT. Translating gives CASSRKGQNTEAFF.

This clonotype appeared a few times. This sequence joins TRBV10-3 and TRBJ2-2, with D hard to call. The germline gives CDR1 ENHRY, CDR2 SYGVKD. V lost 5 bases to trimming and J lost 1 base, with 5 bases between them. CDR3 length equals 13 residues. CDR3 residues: CAISPENTGELFF. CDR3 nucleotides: TGTGCCATCAGTCCGGAGAACACCGGGGAGCTGTTTTTT.

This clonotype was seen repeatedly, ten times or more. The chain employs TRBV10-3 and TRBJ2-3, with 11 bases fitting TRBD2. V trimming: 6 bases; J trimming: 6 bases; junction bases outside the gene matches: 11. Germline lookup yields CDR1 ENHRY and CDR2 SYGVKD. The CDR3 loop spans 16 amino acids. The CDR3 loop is CAIREPSGRTSDTQYF. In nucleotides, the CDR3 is TGTGCCATCAGGGAGCCTAGCGGGAGGACCTCGGATACGCAGTATTTT.